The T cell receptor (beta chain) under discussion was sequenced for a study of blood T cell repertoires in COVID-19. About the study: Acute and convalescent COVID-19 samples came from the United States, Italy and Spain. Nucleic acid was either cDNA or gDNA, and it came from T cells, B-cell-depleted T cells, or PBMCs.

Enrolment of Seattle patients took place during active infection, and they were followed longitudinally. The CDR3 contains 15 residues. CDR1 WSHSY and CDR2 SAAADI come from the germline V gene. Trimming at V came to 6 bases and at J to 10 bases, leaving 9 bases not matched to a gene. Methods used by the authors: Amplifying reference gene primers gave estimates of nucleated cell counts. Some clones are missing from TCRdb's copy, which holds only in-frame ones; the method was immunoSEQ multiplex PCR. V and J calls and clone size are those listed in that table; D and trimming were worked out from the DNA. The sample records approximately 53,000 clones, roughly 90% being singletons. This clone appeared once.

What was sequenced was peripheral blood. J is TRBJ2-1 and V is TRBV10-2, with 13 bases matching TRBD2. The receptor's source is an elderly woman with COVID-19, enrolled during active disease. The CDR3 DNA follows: TGCGCCAGCAGGGACACTAGCGGGGGGGCAGAGGAGCAGTTCTTC. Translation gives CASRDTSGGAEEQFF.